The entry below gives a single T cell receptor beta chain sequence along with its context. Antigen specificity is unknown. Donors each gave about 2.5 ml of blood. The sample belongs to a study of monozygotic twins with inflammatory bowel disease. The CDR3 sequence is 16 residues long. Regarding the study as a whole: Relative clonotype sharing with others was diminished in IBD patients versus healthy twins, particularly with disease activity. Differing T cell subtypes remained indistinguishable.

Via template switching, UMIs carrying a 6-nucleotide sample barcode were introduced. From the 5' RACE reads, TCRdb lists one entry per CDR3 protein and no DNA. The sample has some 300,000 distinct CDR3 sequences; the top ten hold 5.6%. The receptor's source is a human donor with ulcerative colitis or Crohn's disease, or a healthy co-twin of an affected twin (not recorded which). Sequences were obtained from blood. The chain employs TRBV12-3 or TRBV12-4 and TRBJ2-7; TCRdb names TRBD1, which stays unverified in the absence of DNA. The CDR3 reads CASSLAGVPGSYEQYF.